This TCR beta chain was observed in a study of Graves' ophthalmopathy and Graves' hyperthyroidism. Study summary: Being free of ophthalmopathy for 18 months of follow-up defined stable hyperthyroidism. Regarding the study as a whole: Blood contained most expanded thyroid clonotypes exceeding 0.001 frequency.

This clonotype has only a few counts. Antigen unknown. Amplifying from RNA transcripts, the study obtained TCR beta CDR3 regions. HTBI primers primed a first-round RT-PCR, and a second-round multiplex PCR followed. TCRdb reprocessed the multiplex PCR reads with MiXCR, giving one entry per CDR3 protein. This table holds 560,000 or so distinct CDR3 sequences, roughly 40% found once. V shed 5 bases, J shed 3 bases, and the junction held 13 bases outside the gene matches. The CDR3 is 18 residues long. The germline gives CDR1 KGHDR, CDR2 SFDVKD. Other autoimmune diseases, uncontrolled infections, pregnancy and lactation each led to patient exclusion.

This sequence was found in an adult man with Graves' hyperthyroidism. This rearrangement joins TRBV24-1 to TRBJ2-2; 8 bases are shared with TRBD2. Sequencing was performed on peripheral blood or thyroid tissue (not recorded which). In DNA form, the CDR3 reads TGTGCCACCAGTGGTAACTCGGCGAAGCGGGGGTACACCGGGGAGCTGTTTTTT. This encodes CATSGNSAKRGYTGELFF.